The 32 T cell receptor beta chains below were found in one sample sequenced in a study of CD8 T cells in Susac syndrome. Random hexamers were used to reverse transcribe the RNA input (about 0.5 to 1 ug). MiXCR, applied by TCRdb to the immunoSEQ multiplex PCR reads, yields one record per CDR3 protein. The table lists approximately 180,000 distinct CDR3 sequences, over 90% of them singletons, with 0.099% in the top ten. Sequenced input: CD4+ T cells from PBMCs. Receptor source: a human donor with Susac syndrome.

The chain uses TRBV6-5 and TRBJ1-6; D is possibly TRBD1 (6 bases). The CDR3 has 15 residues. CDR1 is MNHEY, CDR2 SVGAGI, per germline. Trimming cost V 2 bases and J 6 bases, with 11 bases left between them. The CDR3 DNA follows: TGTGCCAGCAGTTACCGCGGACAGAGTAATTCACCCCTCCACTTT. Translated, it gives CASSYRGQSNSPLHF.

This clonotype appeared a single time. This chain connects TRBV19 to TRBJ1-1; D not certain. The germline V and J ends were trimmed by 4 bases and 1 base, with 22 bases remaining between them. The CDR3 is 18 residues long. From germline, CDR1 is LNHDA and CDR2 SQIVND (reference sequence). The CDR3: CASSTGFGGRVPNTEAFF. The CDR3 nucleotides read TGTGCCAGTAGTACGGGCTTTGGAGGGAGGGTGCCGAACACTGAAGCTTTCTTT.

V gene TRBV19 combines with J gene TRBJ1-5; D not certain. Between the trimmed V and J ends, which lost 6 bases and 0 bases, there was a span of 12 bases. The germline gives CDR1 LNHDA, CDR2 SQIVND (reference sequence). The CDR3 contains 15 residues. The CDR3 loop is CASRGGAHSNQPQHF. CDR3 sequence (DNA): TGTGCCAGTAGGGGTGGAGCCCATAGCAATCAGCCCCAGCATTTT.

CDR3: CASSAYSGSSYEQYF. The CDR3 nucleotides are TGTGCCAGCAGCGCCTATAGCGGGTCCTCCTACGAGCAGTACTTC. This chain uses TRBV9 with TRBJ2-7; TRBD2 matches 7 bases. Per the germline V gene, CDR1 is SGDLS and CDR2 is YYNGEE. The CDR3 contains 15 residues. After removal of 3 bases from V and 0 bases from J, the junction contained 6 bases not matched to a gene.

This clonotype was observed once. The chain combines TRBV20-1 with TRBJ1-5; D is possibly TRBD1 (6 bases). CDR1 is DFQATT, CDR2 SNEGSKA, per germline (reference sequence). Trimming removed 5 bases from V and 3 bases from J, with 14 bases in between. This CDR3 region has 14 residues. The CDR3 DNA sequence: TGCAGTGCTGCCCCGACAGGTCACAATCAGCCCCAGCATTTT. Translated, it gives CSAAPTGHNQPQHF.

The chain is built from TRBV18 and TRBJ2-1; D may match TRBD1 or TRBD2 (5 bases each). The CDR3 covers 15 residues. The V and J ends lost 1 base and 5 bases respectively, with 12 bases between them. The germline V gene encodes CDR1 KGHSH and CDR2 LQKENI. CDR3 region: CASSPQAGRNNEQFF. The CDR3 coding sequence is TGTGCCAGCTCACCACAGGCAGGGAGAAACAATGAGCAGTTCTTC.

This chain's CDR3 is CASSPLGEETQYF. The CDR3 DNA sequence: TGTGCCAGCAGCCCCCTAGGGGAAGAGACCCAGTACTTC. V is TRBV7-8 and J is TRBJ2-5, with a tentative D call TRBD1 (5 bases). Germline lookup yields CDR1 SGHVS and CDR2 FQNEAQ. With 5 bases removed from V and 3 bases from J, the gap between germline ends came to 10 bases. This CDR3 has 13 residues. Looking up the rest from reference TRBV7-8 and TRBJ2-5 gives the full variable domain: GAGVSQSPRYKVAKRGQDVALRCDPISGHVSLFWYQQALGQGPEFLTYFQNEAQLDKSGLPSDRFFAERPEGSVSTLKIQRTQQEDSAVYLCASSPLGEETQYFGPGTRLLVL.

The CDR3 coding sequence is TGTGCCAGCAGCGGCCCCGGGACTAGCAGGAAAGAGACCCAGTACTTC. Protein product: CASSGPGTSRKETQYF. V is TRBV5-4 and J is TRBJ2-5, with TRBD2 identical over 9 bases. Trimming at V came to 4 bases and at J to 3 bases, leaving 10 bases not matched to a gene. This CDR3 is built from 16 residues. Germline V lookup: CDR1 SGHNT, CDR2 YYREEE (reference sequence).

The rearrangement links TRBV7-2 to TRBJ2-1; D is perhaps TRBD1 (5 bases). The CDR3 runs 14 residues. Germline V lookup: CDR1 SGHTA, CDR2 FQGNSA. Between the trimmed V and J ends, which lost 2 bases and 3 bases, there was a span of 8 bases. CDR3 sequence (DNA): TGTGCCAGCAGCTTAACAGGTCTCTACAATGAGCAGTTCTTC. It translates to CASSLTGLYNEQFF.

This clonotype appeared once. The gene calls are TRBV20-1 and TRBJ2-1; D possibly uses TRBD1 or TRBD2 (5 bases each). Trimming took 5 bases from V and 0 from J, leaving 5 bases between them. Germline V gene data show CDR1 as DFQATT and CDR2 as SNEGSKA (reference sequence). This CDR3 has 12 residues. The CDR3 spells CSAGGSYNEQFF. CDR3 in DNA: TGCAGTGCTGGGGGCTCCTACAATGAGCAGTTCTTC.

The V gene is TRBV7-9, the J gene TRBJ2-3, with no clear D. The CDR3 is made up of 15 amino acids. Germline CDR1 reads SEHNR; CDR2 reads FQNEAQ (reference sequence). Trimming pared 0 bases from V and 3 bases from J, leaving 10 bases between. In DNA, the CDR3 is TGTGCCAGCAGCTTAGCGGGGTCAGCAACAGATACGCAGTATTTT. Translation: CASSLAGSATDTQYF.

About this clonotype: The junction and the germline gene differ at one end; a read error may be behind it. The chain is built from TRBV5-1 and TRBJ1-3, with D unclear. The CDR3 runs 15 residues. Germline CDR1 is SGHRS and CDR2 is YFSETQ. The CDR3: CASSSDGDSGNAIYF. In DNA form, the CDR3 reads TGCGCCAGCAGCTCAGACGGAGACTCTGGAAACGCCATATATTTT.

The chain is built from TRBV4-2 and TRBJ1-1; D is uncertain. Trimming shortened V by 4 bases and J by 5 bases, and 20 bases separated the two germline ends. CDR1 and CDR2 (germline): LGHNA, YNFKEQ. This CDR3 is 16 amino acids long. The CDR3 nucleotides read TGTGCCAGCAGCCCCACATCCTCAACGGCGAGGACTGAAGCTTTCTTT. Amino acids: CASSPTSSTARTEAFF.

The rearrangement joins TRBV25-1 to TRBJ2-2; 9 positions match TRBD1. The junction had 10 bases not matched to a gene; V was cut back by 7 bases and J by 1 base. The CDR3 has 17 amino acids. The germline V gene encodes CDR1 MGHDK and CDR2 SYGVNS. CDR3 in amino acids: CASTSGPGQGNTGELFF. CDR3 DNA sequence: TGTGCCAGCACTTCTGGCCCGGGACAGGGGAACACCGGGGAGCTGTTTTTT.

J is TRBJ2-5 and V is TRBV3-1; 11 nucleotides align to TRBD2. Germline-derived CDR1 and CDR2 are LGHDT and YNNKEL (reference sequence). This CDR3 has 18 amino acids. The junction had 13 bases not matched to a gene; V was cut back by 2 bases and J by 5 bases. The CDR3 coding sequence is TGTGCCAGCAGCCAATATTTTCTAACTAGCGGGAGTCTGGAGACCCAGTACTTC. Encoded protein: CASSQYFLTSGSLETQYF.

The rearrangement links TRBV28 to TRBJ2-3; tentative D call: TRBD2 (6 bases). V lost 6 bases and J lost 5, with 12 bases in between. Germline-derived CDR1 and CDR2 are MDHEN and SYDVKM. The CDR3 is 13 amino acids. Written as DNA, the CDR3 is TGTGCCAGCAGCCCCGGGGGTTTAGATACGCAGTATTTT. Its protein is CASSPGGLDTQYF.

The chain is built from TRBV20-1 and TRBJ2-1; 12 bases match TRBD2. This CDR3 is 19 amino acids long. Per germline, CDR1 DFQATT and CDR2 SNEGSKA (reference sequence). Unmatched junction bases numbered 17, after V lost 0 bases and J lost 8 bases. The CDR3 region has the DNA TGCAGTGCTAGAGACGAACCCCAACTAGCGGGAGGCCTCGGGGATGAGCAGTTCTTC. Protein product: CSARDEPQLAGGLGDEQFF.

In DNA form, the CDR3 reads TGTGCCAGCAGCTTATGGCCCAATGAAAAACTGTTTTTT. Translation gives CASSLWPNEKLFF. The chain combines TRBV7-9 with TRBJ1-4; no clear D gene. The germline V gene has CDR1 SEHNR and CDR2 FQNEAQ (reference sequence). The CDR3 extends over 13 amino acids. V lost 2 bases and J lost 5, with 6 bases in between.

This rearrangement joins TRBV12-3 or TRBV12-4 to TRBJ2-7; D possibly corresponds to TRBD1 (5 bases). V lost 3 bases to trimming and J lost 3 bases, with 9 bases between them. CDR3 length equals 13 residues. The CDR3 coding sequence is TGTGCCAGCAGTTTCTCAGGGTTCTACGAGCAGTACTTC. Its translation: CASSFSGFYEQYF.

The gene calls are TRBV19 and TRBJ1-1, with 8 bases that match TRBD1. This CDR3 spans 16 amino acids. After removal of 3 bases from V and 3 bases from J, the junction contained 9 bases not matched to a gene. Germline CDR1 is LNHDA and CDR2 is SQIVND (reference sequence). The CDR3 reads CASSMGAGGEDTEAFF. CDR3 nucleotides: TGTGCCAGTAGTATGGGGGCAGGGGGCGAAGACACTGAAGCTTTCTTT.

V usage is TRBV20-1 and J usage is TRBJ1-6; D possibly corresponds to TRBD1 (5 bases). The CDR3 runs 13 residues. From germline, CDR1 is DFQATT and CDR2 SNEGSKA (reference sequence). V was shortened by 2 bases and J by 9 bases, with 11 bases between the two germline ends. In DNA, the CDR3 is TGCAGTGCTAGACGGGGGGTCGGTTCACCCCTCCACTTT. Its protein product is CSARRGVGSPLHF.

The chain links TRBV25-1 to TRBJ1-5; tentative D call: TRBD1 (6 bases). V lost 4 bases and J lost 0, with 13 bases in between. This CDR3 spans 16 amino acids. Germline loops: CDR1 MGHDK, CDR2 SYGVNS. CDR3 amino acids: CASSAGGRSSNQPQHF. The DNA for the CDR3 is TGTGCCAGCAGTGCTGGGGGCCGTAGTAGCAATCAGCCCCAGCATTTT.

The J gene is TRBJ2-1, the V gene TRBV7-8; the match to TRBD2 covers 8 bases. This CDR3 is built from 16 residues. The V gene end was trimmed by 2 bases and the J gene end by 5 bases; junction bases not matched to a gene: 8. CDR1 is SGHVS and CDR2 is FQNEAQ in the germline V gene. CDR3 residues: CASSLRLAGGDNEQFF. The CDR3 region has the DNA TGTGCCAGCAGCTTAAGGTTGGCGGGGGGAGACAATGAGCAGTTCTTC.

The rearrangement uses TRBV25-1 and TRBJ2-1; D possibly corresponds to TRBD1 (6 bases). The CDR3 has 14 amino acids. Germline V CDR1 and CDR2: MGHDK, SYGVNS. The V and J ends lost 8 bases and 3 bases respectively, with 14 bases between them. This CDR3 reads CASLPTGYYNEQFF. The DNA of the CDR3 is TGTGCCAGCCTCCCTACAGGGTACTACAATGAGCAGTTCTTC.

This chain links TRBV7-2 with TRBJ2-3, with a weak D call TRBD2 (6 bases). Trimming cost V 8 bases and J 5 bases, with 14 bases left between them. Germline CDR1 is SGHTA and CDR2 is FQGNSA. This CDR3 has 13 amino acids. CDR3 protein: CASLELAVDTQYF. The CDR3 nucleotides are TGTGCCAGCCTCGAACTAGCAGTAGATACGCAGTATTTT.

V usage is TRBV7-2 and J usage is TRBJ1-2, with 8 bases identical to TRBD1. The CDR3 totals 13 residues. Germline CDR1 and CDR2: SGHTA and FQGNSA. J was trimmed by 6 bases and V by 7 bases; bases with no gene match: 7. The CDR3 sequence is CASKTRGRDGYTF. Here the CDR3 DNA reads TGTGCCAGCAAAACCAGGGGGCGTGATGGCTACACCTTC.

The J gene is TRBJ1-1, the V gene TRBV5-1; D not certain. The CDR3 is 14 residues long. Trimming stripped 0 bases from V and 2 bases from J, with 8 bases between. The V gene's germline CDR1 is SGHRS and CDR2 YFSETQ. CDR3: CASSLDVRNTEAFF. DNA for the CDR3: TGCGCCAGCAGCTTGGACGTGAGAAACACTGAAGCTTTCTTT.

The chain links TRBV2 to TRBJ2-1, with 11 bases that match TRBD2. The V gene end was trimmed by 6 bases and the J gene end by 2 bases; junction bases not matched to a gene: 0. The CDR3 runs to 14 residues. The germline V gene encodes CDR1 SNHLY and CDR2 FYNNEI. The CDR3 loop reads CASRLAGAYNEQFF. The CDR3 DNA reads as TGTGCCAGCAGACTAGCGGGAGCCTACAATGAGCAGTTCTTC.

The chain employs TRBV6-6 and TRBJ2-4; D is possibly TRBD1 or TRBD2 (5 bases each). In germline, CDR1 is MNHNY, CDR2 SVGAGI (reference sequence). This CDR3 spans 12 amino acids. Trimming cost V 0 bases and J 12 bases, with 9 bases left between them. CDR3 in DNA: TGTGCCAGCAGTTACTCAAGGGACCCTCAGTACTTC. As protein: CASSYSRDPQYF.

This clonotype was found once. The CDR3 DNA is TGCAGTGCTAGTTACCTAGCAGGGATCAGTGAGCAGTTCTTC. This sequence encodes CSASYLAGISEQFF. V gene TRBV20-1 combines with J gene TRBJ2-1; D could derive from TRBD1 or TRBD2 (5 bases each). V was shortened by 3 bases and J by 9 bases, with 18 bases between the two germline ends. The CDR3 contains 14 residues. The V gene's germline CDR1 is DFQATT and CDR2 SNEGSKA (reference sequence).

This chain joins TRBV5-4 and TRBJ2-1; TRBD2 agrees at 11 bases. The length of the CDR3 is 16 residues. The trim removed 4 bases at V and 1 base at J, leaving 4 bases unmatched. Germline V gives CDR1 SGHNT, CDR2 YYREEE (reference sequence). The CDR3 is CASSRASGGSYNEQFF. Written as DNA, the CDR3 is TGTGCCAGCAGCCGTGCTAGCGGGGGGTCCTACAATGAGCAGTTCTTC.

V is TRBV6-4 and J is TRBJ1-5; possible D gene TRBD1, 5 bases. With 3 bases removed from V and 0 bases from J, the gap between germline ends came to 12 bases. CDR1 and CDR2 (germline): MRHNA, SNTAGT. This CDR3 has 16 residues. The CDR3 DNA is TGTGCCAGCAGTGAAAACAGGTGGAGTAGCAATCAGCCCCAGCATTTT. Protein: CASSENRWSSNQPQHF.